Given below is one T cell receptor beta chain in context. It was with 60 Vbeta and 13 Jbeta primers that the PCR ran. Sequencing used immunoSEQ multiplex PCR; TCRdb keeps in-frame clones, though not all of them. The sample lists around 140,000 clones, 72% seen once, with about 4.4% in the top ten. This sample is drawn from a study of cytomegalovirus exposure and HLA in healthy donors. There are 16 residues in the CDR3. V lost 4 bases to trimming and J lost 5 bases; unmatched junction nucleotides: 9. Per the germline V gene, CDR1 is SGHRS and CDR2 is YFSETQ. The J gene is TRBJ2-2, the V gene TRBV5-1, with TRBD1 identical over 9 bases. This clonotype was obtained from a man in his fifties or sixties in good health and CMV-seropositive. The sample consisted of PBMCs. The CDR3 loop is CASSPGGTGRTGELFF. Here the CDR3 DNA reads TGCGCCAGCAGCCCAGGGGGGACAGGGAGGACCGGGGAGCTGTTTTTT.